The 16 T cell receptor beta chains given below trace back to one sample, sequenced in a study of immune evolution from preneoplasia to lung adenocarcinoma. Generated by immunoSEQ multiplex PCR, the TCRdb table keeps only in-frame clones and is missing some. The sample holds roughly 6,700 clones; around 75% are singletons and the top ten take about 3.9%. Sequences were obtained from FFPE invasive lung adenocarcinoma tissue. The receptors stem from a person between 55 and 69 years old with lung adenocarcinoma.

This chain connects TRBV4-2 to TRBJ2-7, with TRBD1 matching 9 bases. CDR3 length equals 15 residues. The trim removed 0 bases at V and 3 bases at J, leaving 3 bases unmatched. Looked up from germline, CDR1 is LGHNA and CDR2 is YNFKEQ. The CDR3 sequence: CASSQERTGVYEQYF. The CDR3 coding sequence is TGTGCCAGCAGCCAAGAGAGGACAGGGGTCTACGAGCAGTACTTC.

The rearrangement uses TRBV10-3 and TRBJ2-7; D may be TRBD1 or TRBD2 (5 bases each). Germline CDR1 is ENHRY and CDR2 is SYGVKD. V gave up 8 bases and J gave up 2 bases, with 16 bases separating them. The CDR3 extends over 14 amino acids. CDR3 sequence reads: CAIGIREPPYEQYF. The CDR3 DNA is TGTGCCATCGGGATCAGGGAGCCCCCCTACGAGCAGTACTTC.

V is TRBV6-5 and J is TRBJ2-7, with D tentatively TRBD2 (6 bases). CDR1 MNHEY and CDR2 SVGAGI come from the germline V gene. The length of the CDR3 is 16 residues. Deletions cut 0 bases from V and 0 bases from J, with 12 bases between. CDR3 in amino acids: CASSYSGGGDSYEQYF. DNA of the CDR3: TGTGCCAGCAGTTACTCGGGCGGAGGGGACTCCTACGAGCAGTACTTC.

The table lists this clone with a few counts. The chain couples TRBV11-3 to TRBJ2-1; the D gene is possibly TRBD2 (5 bases). Germline values: CDR1 SGHNT, CDR2 YENEEA. Trimming removed 4 bases from V and 5 bases from J, with 15 bases in between. The CDR3 contains 15 residues. The CDR3: CASSSTYSANNEQFF. The CDR3 nucleotides read TGTGCCAGCAGCTCGACGTATAGCGCGAACAATGAGCAGTTCTTC.

V is TRBV30 and J is TRBJ2-7, with D perhaps assigned TRBD1 or TRBD2 (5 bases each). This CDR3 region has 13 residues. Germline values: CDR1 GTSNPN, CDR2 SVGIG (reference sequence). The V gene lost 4 bases and the J gene lost 2 bases, with 12 bases spanning the gap. This chain's CDR3 is CAWTLGAAYEQYF. As DNA, the CDR3 is TGTGCCTGGACTCTCGGGGCGGCCTACGAGCAGTACTTC.

Regarding this clone: Compared with germline, one end of the junction differs, possibly owing to a read error. This sequence joins TRBV18 and TRBJ2-1, with TRBD1 matching over 11 bases. The CDR3 spans 13 residues. The germline V gene has CDR1 KGHSH and CDR2 LQKENI. The DNA of the CDR3 is TGTGCCAGCTCACCACAGGGGGACAGGGGGACGGTCTTC. The encoded protein is CASSPQGDRGTVF. Together with reference TRBV18 and TRBJ2-1, the CDR3 gives the full variable domain: NAGVMQNPRHLVRRRGQEARLRCSPMKGHSHVYWYRQLPEEGLKFMVYLQKENIIDESGMPKERFSAEFPKEGPSILRIQQVVRGDSAAYFCASSPQGDRGTVFGPGTRLTVL.

This sequence joins TRBV30 and TRBJ1-1, with 7 bases aligning to TRBD1. From germline, CDR1 is GTSNPN and CDR2 SVGIG (reference sequence). V trimming: 7 bases; J trimming: 4 bases; junction bases outside the gene matches: 9. The CDR3 extends over 13 amino acids. The CDR3 here is CAFRQGVSTEAFF. CDR3 DNA: TGTGCCTTCCGCCAGGGGGTGTCCACTGAAGCTTTCTTT. Together with reference TRBV30 and TRBJ1-1, the CDR3 gives the full variable domain: SQTIHQWPATLVQPVGSPLSLECTVEGTSNPNLYWYRQAAGRGLQLLFYSVGIGQISSEVPQNLSASRPQDRQFILSSKKLLLSDSGFYLCAFRQGVSTEAFFGQGTRLTVV.

The chain employs TRBV5-1 and TRBJ1-4; tentative D call: TRBD1 (5 bases). The CDR3 totals 15 residues. V was clipped by 2 bases and J by 8 bases, with 16 bases between them. Germline V gene sequence: CDR1 SGHRS, CDR2 YFSETQ. The CDR3 here is CASSLSTAGEEKLFF. The CDR3 DNA is TGCGCCAGCAGCTTATCGACAGCCGGGGAGGAAAAACTGTTTTTT.

The V and J genes are TRBV6-1 and TRBJ1-1; unclear D gene. V was cut by 2 bases and J by 8 bases, with 12 bases left in between. CDR3 length: 13 amino acids. Germline V gene sequence: CDR1 MNHNS, CDR2 SASEGT. CDR3 residues: CASSETVTTEAFF. CDR3 bases: TGTGCCAGCAGTGAAACAGTAACCACCGAAGCTTTCTTT.

A single count supports this clone. The CDR3 coding sequence is TGTGCCACCAGCTTAGCGCGGGGGACCGGGGAGCTGTTTTTT. Protein product: CATSLARGTGELFF. The J gene is TRBJ2-2, the V gene TRBV15, with 7 nucleotides matching TRBD2. Germline V gives CDR1 LNHNV, CDR2 YYDKDF (reference sequence). CDR3 length: 14 amino acids. Trimming cost V 5 bases and J 5 bases; bases outside gene matches: 5.

The chain is built from TRBV5-1 and TRBJ1-1; 9 bases are shared with TRBD1. Germline-derived CDR1 and CDR2 are SGHRS and YFSETQ. The length of the CDR3 is 14 residues. The V and J ends lost 4 bases and 4 bases, in that order; junction bases with no gene match: 5. CDR3 residues: CASSIQGAGTEAFF. Written as DNA, the CDR3 is TGCGCCAGCAGCATACAGGGGGCAGGCACTGAAGCTTTCTTT.

CDR3 sequence reads: CASSPDRGIGQPQHF. Here the CDR3 DNA reads TGTGCCAGCAGTCCCGACAGGGGAATCGGACAGCCCCAGCATTTT. This chain joins TRBV6-6 and TRBJ1-5; 8 bases line up with TRBD1. The CDR3 spans 15 residues. V was clipped by 5 bases and J by 7 bases; unmatched bases: 10. Per the germline V gene, CDR1 is MNHNY and CDR2 is SVGAGI (reference sequence).

J is TRBJ2-1 and V is TRBV6-5; TRBD2 matches at 7 bases. Looked up from germline, CDR1 is MNHEY and CDR2 is SVGAGI. The CDR3 contains 14 residues. Losses at the gene ends were 4 bases for V and 7 bases for J; bases not matched to a gene: 7. CDR3 sequence reads: CASSSLTGGNEQFF. The CDR3 DNA sequence: TGTGCCAGCAGTTCTTTGACGGGGGGAAATGAGCAGTTCTTC.

In its sample, this clone was seen once. The chain links TRBV28 to TRBJ1-5; D is perhaps TRBD1 (6 bases). There are 14 residues in the CDR3. CDR1 and CDR2 (germline): MDHEN, SYDVKM. The V end was cut by 4 bases, the J end by 6 bases, with 13 bases between. The CDR3 here is CASSSTQGTQPQHF. The CDR3 DNA sequence: TGTGCCAGCAGTTCGACCCAGGGGACTCAGCCCCAGCATTTT.

The rearrangement links TRBV5-4 to TRBJ2-5; the match to TRBD2 covers 8 bases. The CDR3 covers 14 residues. Germline V gene lookup returns CDR1 SGHNT and CDR2 YYREEE (reference sequence). The junction had 5 bases not matched to a gene; V was cut back by 2 bases and J by 5 bases. The CDR3 bases are TGTGCCAGCAGCTTTGGGCGGGAGGTGGAGACCCAGTACTTC. Its protein is CASSFGREVETQYF.

CDR3 protein: CASSLTGTGGAGGYTF. The DNA of the CDR3 is TGTGCCAGCAGTTTAACCGGGACAGGGGGCGCGGGTGGCTACACCTTC. V is TRBV28 and J is TRBJ1-2, with TRBD1 matching over 12 bases. V lost 2 bases and J lost 7; bases outside the gene matches: 8. The CDR3 sequence is 16 residues long. Germline CDR1 MDHEN, CDR2 SYDVKM.